This T cell receptor (beta chain) was recovered during a study of cytotoxic CD8 clonotypes in ibrutinib-treated CLL. Across the study: The patients, about ten relapsed/refractory and roughly 15 treatment-naive, included 17 who were IGHV unmutated.

TCRdb's copy holds only in-frame clones and misses some; the assay was immunoSEQ multiplex PCR. The sample includes roughly 250,000 clones, under 75% of them seen just once. The sequencing here drew on PBMCs, taken after 24 months of ibrutinib treatment. The receptor was isolated from a human donor with chronic lymphocytic leukemia.

CDR3: CASSLQGATGELFF. The CDR3 region has the DNA TGTGCCAGCAGCTTACAGGGGGCAACCGGGGAGCTGTTTTTT. The J gene is TRBJ2-2, the V gene TRBV7-3; TRBD1 agrees at 8 bases. The V segment lost 2 bases and the J segment 5 bases; nucleotides outside the gene matches: 1. The V gene's germline CDR1 is SGHTA and CDR2 FQGTGA. The CDR3 is 14 residues long.